This entry concerns a single TCR beta chain. No antigen is known for it. V lost 3 bases and J 6 bases, leaving 9 bases between the germline ends. Germline-derived CDR1 and CDR2 are SGHTA and FQGNSA. This CDR3 has 12 amino acids. The sample belongs to a study of cytomegalovirus exposure and HLA in healthy donors. Study-wide background: Some 80 million unique TCR sequences came from HLA-typed donors in an early release. Study-wide points: A later analysis associated 15,000 or so TCR beta sequences with HLA alleles at a 0.05 false discovery rate.

Donors had nominal health at sampling but likely had unrecorded immune exposures. PCR amplification relied on 60 Vbeta primers (plus 13 Jbeta primers). Per the authors' pipeline: An analysis that came later counted 80 million or so unique TCR beta chains, roughly 11 million shared. TCRdb's copy holds only in-frame clones and misses some; the assay was immunoSEQ multiplex PCR. V and J calls and clone size come straight from that table; D and trimming were deduced from the DNA. The table shows around 99,000 clones, with 76% occurring only once. The receptor was derived from a woman in her fifties or sixties in good health and CMV-seropositive. The sequencing sample was made of PBMCs. The V and J genes are TRBV7-2 and TRBJ2-7, with no clear D. The DNA of the CDR3 is TGTGCCAGCAGCTTCAGTCAGTCCGAGCAGTACTTC. Its protein is CASSFSQSEQYF.